These 9 T cell receptor beta chains originate from one sample sequenced in a study of blood T cell repertoires in COVID-19. Measured with immunoSEQ multiplex PCR; TCRdb has only the in-frame clones, and not every one. The sample consists of about 320,000 clones, more than 75% of them appearing once. The source material was PBMCs or T cells enriched from blood (not recorded which). Receptors were obtained from a man between 60 and 75 years old who had recovered from COVID-19.

The chain employs TRBV7-2 and TRBJ1-1, with D perhaps matching TRBD1 (6 bases). CDR1 and CDR2 (germline): SGHTA, FQGNSA. The ends were cut back, 5 bases at V and 1 base at J, with 17 bases in the middle. The CDR3 sequence is 16 residues long. Here the CDR3 reads CASSPPPGHKNTEAFF. The CDR3 coding sequence is TGTGCCAGCAGCCCACCACCGGGACACAAGAACACTGAAGCTTTCTTT.

The chain has TRBV4-2 and TRBJ2-1; D not certain. V lost 1 base, J lost 5 bases, and 9 bases lay in between. The CDR3 consists of 14 residues. Looked up from germline, CDR1 is LGHNA and CDR2 is YNFKEQ. CDR3 DNA: TGTGCCAGCAGCCAAGTGGGCAACAACAATGAGCAGTTCTTC. This sequence encodes CASSQVGNNNEQFF.

The chain couples TRBV27 to TRBJ2-4, with TRBD1 matching over 7 bases. J lost 8 bases, V lost 11 bases, and 6 bases had no gene match. Germline CDR1 reads MNHEY; CDR2 reads SMNVEV (reference sequence). This CDR3 has 11 residues. The DNA of the CDR3 is TGTGCCGGACAGGCCCTAGACATTCAGTACTTC. It is translated as CAGQALDIQYF.

The CDR3, as DNA: TGCGCCAGCAGTGAAACAGGTTTGAACACTGAAGCTTTCTTT. Encoded protein: CASSETGLNTEAFF. The V gene is TRBV10-2, the J gene TRBJ1-1; the D gene is possibly TRBD1 (5 bases). V was clipped by 3 bases and J by 0 bases, with 8 bases between them. The CDR3 is 14 amino acids. Germline lookup yields CDR1 WSHSY and CDR2 SAAADI.

J is TRBJ1-5 and V is TRBV18; D ambiguous. This CDR3 has 16 residues. V was shortened by 3 bases and J by 6 bases, with 18 bases between the two germline ends. Germline lookup yields CDR1 KGHSH and CDR2 LQKENI. The CDR3 DNA sequence: TGTGCCAGCTCACCTCCCGAGCGCTCTAGAGGTCAGCCCCAGCATTTT. Encoded protein: CASSPPERSRGQPQHF.

The DNA for the CDR3 is TGTGCCACTTCCCGGGACTGGAACACCGGGGAGCTGTTTTTT. It codes for CATSRDWNTGELFF. J is TRBJ2-2 and V is TRBV5-4, with D possibly matching TRBD2 (6 bases). The CDR3 extends over 14 amino acids. Trimming took 9 bases from V and 1 from J, leaving 13 bases between them. The germline gives CDR1 SGHNT, CDR2 YYREEE (reference sequence).

The rearrangement uses TRBV10-3 and TRBJ1-4; TRBD1 might be the D (6 bases). V was clipped by 6 bases and J by 8 bases, with 19 bases between them. Germline V gives CDR1 ENHRY, CDR2 SYGVKD. The CDR3 is made up of 15 amino acids. DNA of the CDR3: TGTGCCATCAGCAATAAGGGGGGGACCGAAGAAAAACTGTTTTTT. This sequence encodes CAISNKGGTEEKLFF.

This chain joins TRBV10-3 and TRBJ1-5; the match to TRBD1 covers 9 bases. The junction had 6 bases not matched to a gene; V was cut back by 5 bases and J by 7 bases. This CDR3 has 14 amino acids. Germline lookup yields CDR1 ENHRY and CDR2 SYGVKD. The CDR3 DNA follows: TGTGCCATCAGTTCGGGACAGGGTGCACAGCCCCAGCATTTT. The encoded protein is CAISSGQGAQPQHF.

J is TRBJ1-5 and V is TRBV28, with unresolved D. The CDR3 spans 14 residues. The germline gives CDR1 MDHEN, CDR2 SYDVKM. Trimming took off 7 bases at V and 2 bases at J, with 12 bases between the two ends. CDR3 sequence (DNA): TGTGCCAGCATTGGACCCGGGGGCAATCAGCCCCAGCATTTT. Translated: CASIGPGGNQPQHF.